These T cell receptor beta chains were read from a single sample in a study of T-cell memory formation after mild COVID-19. TCRdb processed the 5' RACE reads anew with MiXCR; each CDR3 protein has one entry. The sample contains approximately 210,000 distinct CDR3 sequences, approximately 30% of which appear only once. Source material: PBMCs or a T cell subset sorted from them (not recorded which). The source of these receptors is an adult woman who had mild COVID-19 (a few samples of this study predate the infection). Cell type and time point are not known. The CDR3 runs from the conserved cysteine through the conserved F or W. A D gene is named only where the DNA matches it firmly. Clone sizes are given selectively: once, few, many, or a class where the clone is expanded.

J	V	D	size	DNA	CDR3
TRBJ1-4	TRBV10-3	.	many	TGTGCCATCAACGAACCGGGGGATGAAAAACTGTTTTTT	CAINEPGDEKLFF
TRBJ2-5	TRBV12-3/TRBV12-4	.	few	TGTGCCAGCACTCTCGGGGCGCAAGAGACCCAGTACTTC	CASTLGAQETQYF
TRBJ2-3	TRBV12-3/TRBV12-4	.	few	TGTGCCAGCAGTTTACGTATGGGCACAGATACGCAGTATTTT	CASSLRMGTDTQYF
TRBJ2-3	TRBV2	TRBD2	.	TGTGCCAGCAGTTCGGGACTAGCGGGCTTTAGCACAGATACGCAGTATTTT	CASSSGLAGFSTDTQYF
TRBJ2-7	TRBV12-3/TRBV12-4	.	.	TGTGCCAGCAGTTTAAGGATCTTCTACGAGCAGTACTTC	CASSLRIFYEQYF
TRBJ2-1	TRBV6-5	.	few	TGTGCCAGCAGTTATGAATGGCGGTCCAATGAGCAGTTCTTC	CASSYEWRSNEQFF
TRBJ2-5	TRBV5-1	.	.	TGCGCCAGCAGCCGAGAGGTCCAAGAGACCCAGTACTTC	CASSREVQETQYF
TRBJ1-2	TRBV24-1	.	few	TGTGCCACCAGTGATTCAAAGGGTCTCCGCCACTATGGCTACACCTTC	CATSDSKGLRHYGYTF
TRBJ2-1	TRBV10-3	TRBD2	.	TGTGCCATCAGTGGTAGCGGGGGGGCGCGGGAGCAGTTCTTC	CAISGSGGAREQFF
TRBJ1-2	TRBV27	.	few	TGTGCCAAACCGTGGCAGGCAGGTGGCTACACCTTC	CAKPWQAGGYTF
TRBJ2-1	TRBV5-1	TRBD2	few	TGCGCCAGCAGCTTTCGGACTAGCGGGGGACCTAACAATGAGCAGTTCTTC	CASSFRTSGGPNNEQFF
TRBJ2-7	TRBV7-9	.	.	TGTGCCAGCAGCTTTGGGGGCGACTACGAGCAGTACTTC	CASSFGGDYEQYF
TRBJ2-1	TRBV9	.	few	TGTGCCAGCAGCCGTACAACAAACGGTTACAATGAGCAGTTCTTC	CASSRTTNGYNEQFF
TRBJ2-1	TRBV3-1	.	.	TGTGCCAGCAGCCAAGTCCTCGTTTCCGGGAATGAGCAGTTCTTC	CASSQVLVSGNEQFF
TRBJ2-5	TRBV10-3	.	once	TGTGCCATCAGTGACTTCTCCGGGTTCGAAGAGACCCAGTACTTC	CAISDFSGFEETQYF
TRBJ2-7	TRBV19	.	.	TGTGCCAGTAGTAGGAGGGGCAGCGACGAGCAGTACTTC	CASSRRGSDEQYF
TRBJ1-4	TRBV5-1	.	.	TGCGCCAGCAGCTTAATAACAGCTACCCGGGGTGAAAAACTGTTTTTT	CASSLITATRGEKLFF
TRBJ2-2	TRBV5-1	TRBD2	few	TGCGCCAGCAGATCCGGGACTAGCGGGTCTGCCGGGGAGCTGTTTTTT	CASRSGTSGSAGELFF
TRBJ1-4	TRBV7-9	.	.	TGTGCCAGCAGCTTAGGTGTTTTTTCCAATGAAAAACTGTTTTTT	CASSLGVFSNEKLFF
TRBJ2-2	TRBV15	.	few	TGTGCCACCAGCAGAGTGGCCGGGGAGCTGTTTTTT	CATSRVAGELFF
TRBJ2-3	TRBV7-3	TRBD2	.	TGTGCCAGCAGCTCCAGACTAGCGGGAGATACGCAGTATTTT	CASSSRLAGDTQYF
TRBJ1-2	TRBV9	.	few	TGTGCCAGCAGCGTAGACCATGGATCGAGGGGGGTCGGAGGCTACACCTTC	CASSVDHGSRGVGGYTF
TRBJ1-4	TRBV7-2	.	.	TGTGCCAGCAGCTTAGAGTTGATCGGTGAAAAACTGTTTTTT	CASSLELIGEKLFF
TRBJ2-7	TRBV19	TRBD1	few	TGTGCCAGTAGGCGGGGACAGGGACCCTACGAGCAGTACTTC	CASRRGQGPYEQYF
TRBJ1-5	TRBV20-1	.	.	TGCAGTGCTCAGATGACAGAATTCAATCAGCCCCAGCATTTT	CSAQMTEFNQPQHF
TRBJ2-1	TRBV6-5	.	few	TGTGCCAGCAGTTACATGGGGGATGAGCAGTTCTTC	CASSYMGDEQFF
TRBJ2-7	TRBV5-1	TRBD2	many	TGCGCCAGCAGCCCCGAACCGGGACTAGCGGGGTCCCAAGGGCGGTACTTC	CASSPEPGLAGSQGRYF
TRBJ2-7	TRBV6-5	.	few	TGTGCCAGCAGCCACCGAGGTGGCGAGCAGTACTTC	CASSHRGGEQYF
TRBJ2-1	TRBV4-1	TRBD1	few	TGCGCCAGCAGCCAACCCCGGGACAGGTCGCGCGAGCAGTTCTTC	CASSQPRDRSREQFF
TRBJ2-1	TRBV4-3	.	.	TGCGCCAGCAGCCAAGCCCCAGAGAGCTCCTACAATGAGCAGTTCTTC	CASSQAPESSYNEQFF
TRBJ1-2	TRBV29-1	.	.	TGCAGCGTTGATAGACAGGTCGGCTACACCTTC	CSVDRQVGYTF
TRBJ1-1	TRBV5-1	.	.	TGCGCCAGCAGCCCTTTACAGGTTATGAACACTGAAGCTTTCTTT	CASSPLQVMNTEAFF
TRBJ1-1	TRBV29-1	.	.	TGCAGCGCCACCAGCCGGGGGTTCACTGAAGCTTTCTTT	CSATSRGFTEAFF
TRBJ1-2	TRBV29-1	TRBD1	.	TGCAGCGCCGTGACAGGGGGCAGCTATGGCTACACCTTC	CSAVTGGSYGYTF
TRBJ2-1	TRBV13	TRBD2	many	TGTGCCAGCAGCTTAGGTCCCTCCTCCCTGTTAGGGCGGGAGGGCAATGAGCAGTTCTTC	CASSLGPSSLLGREGNEQFF
TRBJ2-6	TRBV29-1	.	.	TGCAGCGTCACCCGGACGGACTCTGGGGCCAACGTCCTGACTTTC	CSVTRTDSGANVLTF
TRBJ1-5	TRBV2	TRBD1	few	TGTGCCAGCAGTGAGCGGACAGGTTATCAGCCCCAGCATTTT	CASSERTGYQPQHF
TRBJ2-7	TRBV29-1	.	few	TGCAGCGTACGGACAGTCTACGAGCAGTACTTC	CSVRTVYEQYF
TRBJ2-5	TRBV27	TRBD2	few	TGTGCCAGCAGTTTTTCTGGACTAGCGGGGACGACCCAGTACTTC	CASSFSGLAGTTQYF
TRBJ2-3	TRBV5-1	TRBD2	many	TGCGCCAGCAGATCTAGCGGGGGGGCCCCCGATACGCAGTATTTT	CASRSSGGAPDTQYF
TRBJ2-4	TRBV4-2	.	.	TGTGCCAGCAGCCAAGAGGCGTCGGTTCCTGGCTACATTCAGTACTTC	CASSQEASVPGYIQYF
TRBJ1-4	TRBV24-1	.	once	TGTGCCACCAGTGATTTGCCAGAGGGGACGGTAAATGAAAAACTGTTTTTT	CATSDLPEGTVNEKLFF
TRBJ2-2	TRBV29-1	.	.	TGCAGCGCCCGGGACATAAGAAACACCGGGGAGCTGTTTTTT	CSARDIRNTGELFF
TRBJ2-3	TRBV20-1	.	.	TGCAGTGCTAGAGGAGGGCTTCCAGATACGCAGTATTTT	CSARGGLPDTQYF
TRBJ2-1	TRBV5-1	TRBD2	.	TGCGCCAGCAGCCACCAACCGGGACTAGCGGGTATTTCCTCCTACAATGAGCAGTTCTTC	CASSHQPGLAGISSYNEQFF
TRBJ2-1	TRBV20-1	TRBD2	few	TGCAGTGCTAGGGGACTAGCATTGAAGGTCCACAATGAGCAGTTCTTC	CSARGLALKVHNEQFF
TRBJ1-1	TRBV11-1	.	few	TGTGCCAGCAGCTTAGCCGGCGGTATGAACACTGAAGCTTTCTTT	CASSLAGGMNTEAFF
TRBJ2-3	TRBV5-6	.	.	TGTGCCAGCAGCCCTCTCAAAGGTCGGAATACGCAGTATTTT	CASSPLKGRNTQYF
TRBJ1-1	TRBV6-1	TRBD1	.	TGTGCCAGCAGTGAAGAGGCAGGGGGAGCCTCTTACACTGAAGCTTTCTTT	CASSEEAGGASYTEAFF
TRBJ2-1	TRBV7-7	.	few	TGTGCTAGCAGCTTAGAGGGGTTCGATGAGCAGTTCTTC	CASSLEGFDEQFF
TRBJ2-1	TRBV7-6	TRBD2	.	TGTGCCAGCAGCCCCGACGGGACTAGCGGGAGGGCCTCCTACAATGAGCAGTTCTTC	CASSPDGTSGRASYNEQFF
TRBJ2-7	TRBV4-2	.	once	TGTGCCAGCAGCCAAGAACGACAGGCATCCTACGAGCAGTACTTC	CASSQERQASYEQYF
TRBJ2-2	TRBV7-9	TRBD1	once	TGTGCCAGCAGCTTAGCGTCGGGACAGCGCACCGGGGAGCTGTTTTTT	CASSLASGQRTGELFF
TRBJ1-5	TRBV7-9	TRBD1	.	TGTGCCAGCAGCTTCGGACAGGGGGCTTCGGGGCCCCAGCATTTT	CASSFGQGASGPQHF